This T cell receptor (beta chain) is drawn from a study of T cell responses to AZD1222 COVID-19 vaccine. Study-level results: No day 14 peak samples; only post-peak repertoires were characterized. The donors showed a predominance of white British ancestry and of females, with possible underestimation of clonal diversity.

The method was immunoSEQ multiplex PCR; TCRdb's version includes in-frame clones alone and lacks a portion of them. The table lists 150,000 or so clones, around 93% of them singletons, with 3.5% to 4% in the top ten. It was second doses at about 4 or about 12 weeks that were pooled. Remarks on this clone: Its antigen is unknown.

Looked up from germline, CDR1 is SNHLY and CDR2 is FYNNEI. The ends were cut back, 6 bases at V and 6 bases at J, with 12 bases in the middle. The CDR3 spans 13 residues. The receptor was isolated from an adult who received the AZD1222 COVID-19 vaccine. The chain employs TRBV2 and TRBJ2-1, with D possibly being TRBD2 (7 bases). Here the sequenced sample was peripheral blood, taken 28 days after the second AZD1222 dose. The CDR3 DNA sequence: TGTGCCAGCAGCCCTCGGGGGGCCAATGAGCAGTTCTTC. This translates into CASSPRGANEQFF.